The next 10 T cell receptor beta chains were all read from a single sample in a study of shared clonotypes between healthy human individuals. Libraries were prepared by immunoSEQ multiplex PCR; TCRdb keeps only in-frame clonotypes and omits some of them. The sample carries under 1,100,000 clones, around three quarters recorded once. Sequenced: memory CD4+ T cells from PBMCs. The subset denotes: CD45RA-negative fraction. Every receptor here comes from a man aged 18 to 29 in good health. Some clones in this sample may be carry-over from other donors' samples.

V gene TRBV11-2 combines with J gene TRBJ2-7; 9 bases fit TRBD2. V lost 3 bases and J lost 4; bases outside the gene matches: 7. This CDR3 is built from 15 residues. CDR1 is SGHAT and CDR2 is FQNNGV in the germline V gene. CDR3 in amino acids: CASSFNSGSGYEQYF. As DNA, the CDR3 is TGTGCCAGCAGCTTTAATAGCGGGAGTGGGTACGAGCAGTACTTC.

The J gene is TRBJ2-7, the V gene TRBV15, with 11 bases identical to TRBD2. The CDR3 spans 14 residues. Trimming took 2 bases from V and 3 from J; bases not matched to a gene: 0. Germline V gene sequence: CDR1 LNHNV, CDR2 YYDKDF (reference sequence). The CDR3 DNA is TGTGCCACCAGCAGACTAGCGGGAGGCTACGAGCAGTACTTC. This translates into CATSRLAGGYEQYF.

The chain uses TRBV5-1 and TRBJ1-1; a weak D match, TRBD1 (6 bases). The length of the CDR3 is 15 residues. Germline V gives CDR1 SGHRS, CDR2 YFSETQ. With 0 bases removed from V and 8 bases from J, the gap between germline ends came to 17 bases. Here the CDR3 DNA reads TGCGCCAGCAGCTTGGCCTTGGCAGGGGCTCCAGAAGCTTTCTTT. This sequence encodes CASSLALAGAPEAFF.

The chain joins TRBV6-6 to TRBJ1-2; TRBD1 agrees at 8 bases. The junction had 13 bases not matched to a gene; V was cut back by 5 bases and J by 8 bases. Germline-derived CDR1 and CDR2 are MNHNY and SVGAGI (reference sequence). This CDR3 contains 15 residues. CDR3 residues: CASSPIGQGLGGYTF. CDR3 DNA: TGTGCCAGCAGTCCGATCGGACAGGGCCTTGGAGGCTACACCTTC.

The chain combines TRBV7-7 with TRBJ2-5; D is uncertain. V was shortened by 3 bases and J by 3 bases, with 11 bases between the two germline ends. The CDR3 spans 14 residues. The V gene's germline CDR1 is SSHAT and CDR2 FNYEAQ (reference sequence). CDR3 sequence reads: CASSFNAGEETQYF. The DNA for the CDR3 is TGTGCCAGCAGCTTTAACGCCGGAGAAGAGACCCAGTACTTC.

Worth noting for this clone: The sample has other DNA sequences that encode this CDR3 too. The V gene is TRBV29-1, the J gene TRBJ1-5, with TRBD1 as a possible D gene (5 bases). The CDR3 is 13 residues long. V dropped 4 bases and J dropped 0 bases, with 7 bases sitting between them. CDR1 and CDR2 (germline): SQVTM, ANQGSEA. The DNA of the CDR3 is TGCAGCGTTGGTGGGGGTAGCAATCAGCCCCAGCATTTT. Its protein product is CSVGGGSNQPQHF.

Details on this clone: Different DNA sequences within this sample yield the same CDR3. This chain uses TRBV28 with TRBJ2-3, with 8 bases that match TRBD1. There are 14 residues in the CDR3. Losses at the gene ends were 4 bases for V and 1 base for J; bases not matched to a gene: 1. Germline CDR1 reads MDHEN; CDR2 reads SYDVKM. CDR3 residues: CASSSTGGTDTQYF. As DNA, the CDR3 is TGTGCCAGCAGTTCGACAGGGGGCACAGATACGCAGTATTTT.

A note on this clone: A read error may be the cause here, since a much bigger clone is one base away. The V gene is TRBV28, the J gene TRBJ2-7; D not certain. The CDR3 sequence is 11 residues long. Per germline, CDR1 MDHEN and CDR2 SYDVKM. V was shortened by 3 bases and J by 5 bases, with 5 bases between the two germline ends. The chain's CDR3 is CASSFLDEQYF. As DNA, the CDR3 is TGTGCCAGCAGTTTTCTCGACGAGCAGTACTTC.

This chain links TRBV9 with TRBJ1-4; 9 nucleotides agree with TRBD1. V shed 2 bases and J 7 bases; nucleotides not matched to a gene: 6. The CDR3 has 15 residues. CDR1 is SGDLS and CDR2 is YYNGEE in the germline V gene. The CDR3 coding sequence is TGTGCCAGCAGCGTCACAGGGGGCGCTTTTGAAAAACTGTTTTTT. Translated, it gives CASSVTGGAFEKLFF.

The V and J genes are TRBV2 and TRBJ2-1, with 10 nucleotides matching TRBD2. CDR1 and CDR2 (germline): SNHLY, FYNNEI. The V gene end was trimmed by 6 bases and the J gene end by 4 bases; junction bases not matched to a gene: 6. The CDR3 extends over 15 amino acids. In nucleotides, the CDR3 is TGTGCCAGCAGCTCTGGACTAGCGGTATACAATGAGCAGTTCTTC. Its protein product is CASSSGLAVYNEQFF.